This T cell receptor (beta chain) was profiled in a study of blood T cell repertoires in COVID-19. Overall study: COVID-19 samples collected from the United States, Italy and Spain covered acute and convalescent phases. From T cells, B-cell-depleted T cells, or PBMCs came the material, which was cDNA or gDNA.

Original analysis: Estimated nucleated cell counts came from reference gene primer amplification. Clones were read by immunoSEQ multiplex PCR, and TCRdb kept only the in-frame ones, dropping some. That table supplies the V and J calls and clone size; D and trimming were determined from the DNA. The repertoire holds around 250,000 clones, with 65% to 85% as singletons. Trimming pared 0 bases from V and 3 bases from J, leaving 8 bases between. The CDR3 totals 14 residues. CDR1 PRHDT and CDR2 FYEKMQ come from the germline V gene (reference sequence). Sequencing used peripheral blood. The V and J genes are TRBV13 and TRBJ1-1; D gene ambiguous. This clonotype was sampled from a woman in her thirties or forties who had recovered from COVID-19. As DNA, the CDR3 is TGTGCCAGCAGCTTAGGGGCTTTGTACACTGAAGCTTTCTTT. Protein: CASSLGALYTEAFF. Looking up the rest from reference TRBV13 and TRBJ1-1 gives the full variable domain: AAGVIQSPRHLIKEKRETATLKCYPIPRHDTVYWYQQGPGQDPQFLISFYEKMQSDKGSIPDRFSAQQFSDYHSELNMSSLELGDSALYFCASSLGALYTEAFFGQGTRLTVV.